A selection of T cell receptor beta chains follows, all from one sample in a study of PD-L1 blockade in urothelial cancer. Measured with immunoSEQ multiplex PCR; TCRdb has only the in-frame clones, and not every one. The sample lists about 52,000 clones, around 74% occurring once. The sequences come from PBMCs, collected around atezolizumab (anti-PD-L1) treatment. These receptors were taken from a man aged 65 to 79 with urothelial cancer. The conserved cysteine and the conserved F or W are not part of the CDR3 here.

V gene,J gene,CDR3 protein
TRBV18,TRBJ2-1,ASSPFTRLAYNEQF
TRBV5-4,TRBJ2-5,ASSSLAGGIQETQY
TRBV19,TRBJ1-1,ASSGTGQATEAF
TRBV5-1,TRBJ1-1,ASSFSQPGDTEAF
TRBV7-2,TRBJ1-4,ASSSGDGNEKLF
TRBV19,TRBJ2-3,ASRVTSGGADTQY
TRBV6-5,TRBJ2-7,ASSYRGGANEQY
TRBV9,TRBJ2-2,ASSFTGSGGSSNTGELF
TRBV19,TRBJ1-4,ASSIGVRELF
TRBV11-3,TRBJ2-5,ASSLKGLAFPWETQY
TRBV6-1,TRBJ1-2,ASSVYRTVGGYT
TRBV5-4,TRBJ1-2,ASSLENGDYGYT
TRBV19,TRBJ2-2,ASRPGGTMNTGELF
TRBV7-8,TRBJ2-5,ASSLPVVKTQY
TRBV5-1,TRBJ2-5,ASSPTTGVQETQY
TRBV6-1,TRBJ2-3,ASRLRGGSDTQY
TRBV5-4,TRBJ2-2,ASSLGLNTGELF
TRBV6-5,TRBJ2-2,ASSRQGGQRGELF
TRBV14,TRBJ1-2,ASSRGNPYGYT
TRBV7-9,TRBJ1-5,ASSLKGRQGWSNQPQH
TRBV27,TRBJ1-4,ASSFSNRAATNEKLF
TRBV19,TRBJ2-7,ASSYGTGDNEQY
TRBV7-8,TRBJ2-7,ASLAGGPGEQY
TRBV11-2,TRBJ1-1,ASSPYSGTGGLKAF